The 25 T cell receptor beta chains below all came from one sample that was sequenced in a study of blood T cell repertoires in COVID-19. Clones were read by immunoSEQ multiplex PCR, and TCRdb kept only the in-frame ones, dropping some. The sample lists approximately 300,000 clones, 83% occurring once. The sample taken for sequencing was peripheral blood. The source of these receptors is a woman aged 45 to 65 with acute or convalescent COVID-19.

The chain employs TRBV6-6 and TRBJ2-1; possible D gene TRBD2, 5 bases. The CDR3 covers 15 residues. Germline CDR1 MNHNY, CDR2 SVGAGI (reference sequence). Trimming left V 6 bases short and J 0 bases short, with 12 bases between. The CDR3 nucleotides read TGTGCCAGCAGACCCGACTACGACTCCTACAATGAGCAGTTCTTC. It codes for CASRPDYDSYNEQFF.

The V and J genes are TRBV28 and TRBJ1-1, with 7 bases identical to TRBD1. The V gene end was trimmed by 5 bases and the J gene end by 6 bases; junction bases not matched to a gene: 6. Looked up from germline, CDR1 is MDHEN and CDR2 is SYDVKM. The CDR3 is 13 residues long. This CDR3 is CASSIRQGPEAFF. The CDR3 coding sequence is TGTGCCAGCAGTATCCGACAGGGCCCTGAAGCTTTCTTT.

The rearrangement links TRBV14 to TRBJ1-4; TRBD1 agrees at 9 bases. Germline trimming cut 4 bases from V and 8 bases from J; bases unmatched to any gene: 11. This CDR3 has 16 amino acids. CDR1 is SGHDN and CDR2 is FVKESK in the germline V gene. The CDR3: CASSLKPGQGNEKLFF. The DNA of the CDR3 is TGTGCCAGCAGCCTGAAACCGGGACAGGGAAACGAAAAACTGTTTTTT. Using reference TRBV14 and TRBJ1-4 for the parts outside the CDR3, the full variable domain is EAGVTQFPSHSVIEKGQTVTLRCDPISGHDNLYWYRRVMGKEIKFLLHFVKESKQDESGMPNNRFLAERTGGTYSTLKVQPAELEDSGVYFCASSLKPGQGNEKLFFGSGTQLSVL.

The chain uses TRBV5-1 and TRBJ1-1; 12 nucleotides match TRBD1. With V trimmed by 4 bases and J by 5 bases, 9 bases remained unmatched. Germline CDR1 and CDR2: SGHRS and YFSETQ. The CDR3 has 16 amino acids. The CDR3 sequence is CASSPGTGGVRTEAFF. The CDR3 DNA reads TGCGCCAGCAGCCCCGGGACAGGGGGCGTCCGAACTGAAGCTTTCTTT.

This chain joins TRBV7-2 and TRBJ2-7; D ambiguous. The CDR3 length is 13 residues. The V end was cut by 3 bases, the J end by 0 bases, with 6 bases between. Germline loops: CDR1 SGHTA, CDR2 FQGNSA. CDR3 in amino acids: CASSFDSSYEQYF. The DNA of the CDR3 is TGTGCCAGCAGCTTCGACTCCTCCTACGAGCAGTACTTC.

The chain links TRBV12-5 to TRBJ1-3; TRBD1 aligns across 10 bases. This CDR3 has 18 amino acids. The germline gives CDR1 LGHNT, CDR2 FRNRAP. The ends lost 2 bases at V and 4 bases at J; junction bases unmatched: 11. CDR3 amino acids: CASGLTTQDRGSGNTIYF. The CDR3 nucleotides read TGTGCTAGTGGTTTGACAACCCAGGACAGGGGGTCCGGAAACACCATATATTTT.

V usage is TRBV28 and J usage is TRBJ1-4; possibly TRBD1 for D (5 bases). The CDR3 loop spans 20 amino acids. Trimming removed 5 bases at V and 2 bases at J, with 27 bases between. CDR1 and CDR2 (germline): MDHEN, SYDVKM. The CDR3 DNA reads TGTGCCAGCAGTCTACCGCTCGGGACGGAGGGGTTGGTCACTAATGAAAAACTGTTTTTT. Protein product: CASSLPLGTEGLVTNEKLFF.

V gene TRBV27 combines with J gene TRBJ2-7; TRBD1 matches 7 bases. J lost 4 bases, V lost 8 bases, and 5 bases had no gene match. This CDR3 is 12 amino acids long. CDR1 is MNHEY and CDR2 is SMNVEV in the germline V gene (reference sequence). The DNA of the CDR3 is TGTGCCAGCGGGGACAGAGTTTACGAGCAGTACTTC. It codes for CASGDRVYEQYF.

V and J are TRBV19 and TRBJ1-1, with 10 positions matching TRBD1. The V gene's germline CDR1 is LNHDA and CDR2 SQIVND (reference sequence). With V trimmed by 10 bases and J by 0 bases, 5 bases remained unmatched. The CDR3 is 14 amino acids. Written as DNA, the CDR3 is TGTGCCACCCGGGACAGGGGAATGAACACTGAAGCTTTCTTT. Its protein product is CATRDRGMNTEAFF.

The chain combines TRBV30 with TRBJ2-7; 10 nucleotides align to TRBD2. The CDR3 contains 12 residues. Germline loops: CDR1 GTSNPN, CDR2 SVGIG (reference sequence). V shed 4 bases, J shed 3 bases, and the junction held 0 bases outside the gene matches. The DNA for the CDR3 is TGTGCCTGGATAGCGGGAGGCTACGAGCAGTACTTC. Amino acid sequence: CAWIAGGYEQYF.

The chain has TRBV6-2 or TRBV6-3 and TRBJ2-5, with D unresolved. The ends were cut back, 4 bases at V and 5 bases at J, with 17 bases in the middle. There are 15 residues in the CDR3. Germline V gene sequence: CDR1 MNHEY, CDR2 SVGEGT. The CDR3 here is CASSFDGSYGETQYF. The CDR3 nucleotides are TGTGCCAGCAGTTTCGATGGCAGCTACGGGGAGACCCAGTACTTC.

The chain carries TRBV14 and TRBJ1-2; D ambiguous. The CDR3 has 15 amino acids. The germline V and J ends were trimmed by 4 bases and 2 bases, with 14 bases remaining between them. Looked up from germline, CDR1 is SGHDN and CDR2 is FVKESK. As DNA, the CDR3 is TGTGCCAGCAGCCTGCTACCAGACTGGAACTATGGCTACACCTTC. This translates into CASSLLPDWNYGYTF.

DNA of the CDR3: TGTGCCAGCAGACCGACCGGGACAGACCATCAGCCCCAGCATTTT. Its protein is CASRPTGTDHQPQHF. The chain employs TRBV7-2 and TRBJ1-5, with TRBD1 identical over 7 bases. V gave up 6 bases and J gave up 5 bases; unmatched junction bases: 10. Looked up from germline, CDR1 is SGHTA and CDR2 is FQGNSA. There are 15 residues in the CDR3.

The rearrangement joins TRBV6-5 to TRBJ1-6; the D is unclear. CDR1 is MNHEY, CDR2 SVGAGI, per germline. The CDR3 runs 15 residues. V gave up 3 bases and J gave up 0 bases, with 6 bases separating them. This chain's CDR3 is CASSYGSSYNSPLHF. As DNA, the CDR3 is TGTGCCAGCAGTTATGGTAGCTCCTATAATTCACCCCTCCACTTT.

This chain connects TRBV5-4 to TRBJ2-1; D is possibly TRBD2 (7 bases). Germline V gene sequence: CDR1 SGHNT, CDR2 YYREEE (reference sequence). Trimming cost V 4 bases and J 2 bases, with 13 bases left between them. The CDR3 has 15 residues. Here the CDR3 reads CASSGRGGTYNEQFF. In DNA form, the CDR3 reads TGTGCCAGCAGCGGGAGGGGGGGGACCTACAATGAGCAGTTCTTC.

The chain carries TRBV9 and TRBJ2-1, with 9 bases lining up with TRBD1. CDR1 is SGDLS, CDR2 YYNGEE, per germline. V lost 1 base to trimming and J lost 4 bases; unmatched junction nucleotides: 3. This CDR3 comprises 15 residues. The CDR3 spells CASSVRDREYNEQFF. The CDR3 nucleotides read TGTGCCAGCAGCGTAAGGGACAGGGAGTACAATGAGCAGTTCTTC.

The chain has TRBV3-1 (or the pseudogene TRBV3-2) and TRBJ2-1, with TRBD2 matching over 12 bases. The CDR3 length is 16 residues. In germline, CDR1 is LGHDT, CDR2 YNNKEL (reference sequence). With 4 bases clipped from V and 5 bases from J, the junction kept 6 bases outside the gene matches. The CDR3 sequence: CASSRTSGATNNEQFF. CDR3 coding DNA: TGTGCCAGCAGCCGGACTAGCGGGGCGACTAACAATGAGCAGTTCTTC.

This chain links TRBV29-1 with TRBJ2-7, with 9 positions matching TRBD1. The CDR3 contains 12 residues. Trimming took 6 bases from V and 3 from J; bases not matched to a gene: 3. Germline V CDR1 and CDR2: SQVTM, ANQGSEA. Here the CDR3 reads CSVLTGGYEQYV. DNA for the CDR3: TGCAGCGTCTTGACAGGGGGCTACGAGCAGTACGTC.

The table lists this clone with a few counts. The genes are TRBV2 and TRBJ2-1, with TRBD2 matching 14 bases. The CDR3 contains 15 residues. With 5 bases clipped from V and 7 bases from J, the junction kept 4 bases outside the gene matches. Germline V gene data show CDR1 as SNHLY and CDR2 as FYNNEI. CDR3 sequence reads: CASSKTSGGANEQFF. CDR3 DNA: TGTGCCAGCAGTAAGACTAGCGGGGGGGCAAATGAGCAGTTCTTC.

This clone was seen once. The chain joins TRBV25-1 to TRBJ2-1; 8 bases agree with TRBD2. The germline V gene encodes CDR1 MGHDK and CDR2 SYGVNS. The CDR3 is 15 residues long. V lost 7 bases to trimming and J lost 8 bases; unmatched junction nucleotides: 13. CDR3 sequence reads: CASTIEREWIDEQFF. The CDR3 coding sequence is TGTGCCAGCACCATTGAGCGGGAGTGGATTGATGAGCAGTTCTTC.

The V gene is TRBV14, the J gene TRBJ1-3; 7 bases fit TRBD1. V was clipped by 2 bases and J by 2 bases; unmatched bases: 6. Germline V gene lookup returns CDR1 SGHDN and CDR2 FVKESK. This CDR3 has 16 amino acids. CDR3 sequence (DNA): TGTGCCAGCAGCCAAATGACAGGGTGGACTGGAAACACCATATATTTT. It is translated as CASSQMTGWTGNTIYF.

J is TRBJ1-3 and V is TRBV4-1; D is undetermined. Germline CDR1 reads MGHRA; CDR2 reads YSYEKL. The CDR3 runs to 18 residues. Trimming removed 1 base at V and 0 bases at J, with 16 bases between. CDR3 nucleotides: TGCGCCAGCAGCCAAGGATTGGAGCGGGCTTTCTCTGGAAACACCATATATTTT. Translation gives CASSQGLERAFSGNTIYF.

The CDR3 is CASRAGDRNTEAFF. As DNA, the CDR3 is TGTGCCAGCCGGGCGGGAGATAGGAACACTGAAGCTTTCTTT. The gene calls are TRBV3-1 (or the pseudogene TRBV3-2) and TRBJ1-1; no clear D. The germline V gene encodes CDR1 LGHDT and CDR2 YNNKEL (reference sequence). This CDR3 region has 14 residues. V shed 8 bases and J shed 1 base, with 14 bases lying between them.

The V gene is TRBV2, the J gene TRBJ1-2; 10 bases fit TRBD1. The CDR3 contains 13 residues. Germline assignment: CDR1 SNHLY and CDR2 FYNNEI. J was trimmed by 8 bases and V by 5 bases; bases with no gene match: 5. The CDR3, as DNA: TGTGCCAGCAGTTGGGGACAGGGGTTAGGCTACACCTTC. Amino acid sequence: CASSWGQGLGYTF. Complete variable domain (other parts from reference TRBV2 and TRBJ1-2): EPEVTQTPSHQVTQMGQEVILRCVPISNHLYFYWYRQILGQKVEFLVSFYNNEISEKSEIFDDQFSVERPDGSNFTLKIRSTKLEDSAMYFCASSWGQGLGYTFGSGTRLTVV.

The genes are TRBV4-2 and TRBJ1-2, with D possibly TRBD1 on 5 matching bases. Trimming cost V 0 bases and J 2 bases, with 13 bases left between them. Germline V lookup: CDR1 LGHNA, CDR2 YNFKEQ. This CDR3 has 16 residues. The CDR3 DNA sequence: TGTGCCAGCAGCCAAGAGGGGCCGGGTTTCAACTATGGCTACACCTTC. Translated, it gives CASSQEGPGFNYGYTF.